A selection of T cell receptor beta chains follows, all from one sample in a study of blood T cell repertoires in COVID-19. This table comes from immunoSEQ multiplex PCR, and its TCRdb copy is limited to in-frame clones, with some not included. The repertoire holds about 220,000 clones, with roughly 85% as singletons. The material sequenced was PBMCs or T cells enriched from blood (not recorded which). The receptors were sampled from a woman between 40 and 50 years old with acute COVID-19. CDR3s include the opening cysteine and the closing phenylalanine or tryptophan. A D gene is named only where the DNA matches it firmly.

J: TRBJ2-2; D: -; V: TRBV19; CDR3: CASSDPGGRSSGELFF
J: TRBJ2-5; D: -; V: TRBV12-5; CDR3: CASGIGRGETQYF
J: TRBJ2-3; D: TRBD2; V: TRBV3-1/TRBV3-2; CDR3: CASSQDPPLAGGTDTQYF
J: TRBJ1-1; D: -; V: TRBV5-1; CDR3: CASLKTGEGTEAFF
J: TRBJ1-1; D: TRBD1; V: TRBV12-3/TRBV12-4; CDR3: CASGRQGNTEAFF
J: TRBJ2-3; D: -; V: TRBV18; CDR3: CASSPARDTYSTDTQYF
J: TRBJ2-3; D: -; V: TRBV5-1; CDR3: CASRETGLGTDTQYF
J: TRBJ1-1; D: -; V: TRBV27; CDR3: CASSRGGGEAFF
J: TRBJ2-1; D: TRBD2; V: TRBV27; CDR3: CASTLAGGLNEQFF
J: TRBJ2-3; D: -; V: TRBV5-1; CDR3: CASSLSDYTQYF
J: TRBJ1-5; D: TRBD1; V: TRBV27; CDR3: CASSRGQGDQPQHF
J: TRBJ2-1; D: TRBD1; V: TRBV4-1; CDR3: CASSQPRQGPEQFF
J: TRBJ1-1; D: TRBD1; V: TRBV13; CDR3: CASSLRGTGGVNTEAFF
J: TRBJ2-1; D: TRBD1; V: TRBV7-9; CDR3: CASSPLNRDRFNNEQFF
J: TRBJ2-3; D: TRBD1; V: TRBV4-1; CDR3: CASSPGTDPVTQYF
J: TRBJ1-1; D: -; V: TRBV10-3; CDR3: CAINTGMNTEAFF
J: TRBJ2-4; D: -; V: TRBV29-1; CDR3: CSVQGTENIQYF
J: TRBJ1-4; D: TRBD1; V: TRBV27; CDR3: CASSPLAQGAKLFF
J: TRBJ2-7; D: -; V: TRBV5-6; CDR3: CASSLLWGAPGEQYF
J: TRBJ1-1; D: TRBD1; V: TRBV2; CDR3: CASSYYRGQTEAFF
J: TRBJ1-6; D: -; V: TRBV30; CDR3: CAWSPLWGANSPLHF
J: TRBJ1-1; D: -; V: TRBV4-3; CDR3: CASSQEVWGGQPDTEAFF
J: TRBJ2-5; D: TRBD2; V: TRBV15; CDR3: CATSRTTLAGYQETQYF
J: TRBJ1-2; D: TRBD1; V: TRBV29-1; CDR3: CSVTPQGQGNGYTF
J: TRBJ1-2; D: TRBD1; V: TRBV30; CDR3: CAWSVRTGGSYGYTF
J: TRBJ1-1; D: -; V: TRBV20-1; CDR3: CSARQAQEAFF
J: TRBJ1-1; D: -; V: TRBV7-2; CDR3: CASSRRADSEAFF
J: TRBJ1-1; D: TRBD1; V: TRBV9; CDR3: CASSVDPGGTEAFF
J: TRBJ1-2; D: -; V: TRBV18; CDR3: CASSPKIGGLNYGYTF
J: TRBJ2-2; D: TRBD2; V: TRBV2; CDR3: CASSYTGGGELFF
J: TRBJ1-1; D: TRBD1; V: TRBV15; CDR3: CATSTGQGNTEAFF
J: TRBJ1-2; D: -; V: TRBV5-4; CDR3: CASSPPNRDYGYTF